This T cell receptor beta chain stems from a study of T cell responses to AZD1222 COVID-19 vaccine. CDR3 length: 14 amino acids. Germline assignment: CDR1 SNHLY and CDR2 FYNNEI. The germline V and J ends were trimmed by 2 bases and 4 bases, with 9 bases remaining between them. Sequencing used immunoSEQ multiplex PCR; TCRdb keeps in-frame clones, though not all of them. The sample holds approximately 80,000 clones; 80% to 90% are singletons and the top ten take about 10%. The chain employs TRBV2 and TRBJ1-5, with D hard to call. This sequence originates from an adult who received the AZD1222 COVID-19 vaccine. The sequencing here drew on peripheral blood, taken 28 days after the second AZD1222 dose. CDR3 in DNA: TGTGCCAGCAGTGAACAAGGAGGGAATCAGCCCCAGCATTTT. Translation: CASSEQGGNQPQHF.